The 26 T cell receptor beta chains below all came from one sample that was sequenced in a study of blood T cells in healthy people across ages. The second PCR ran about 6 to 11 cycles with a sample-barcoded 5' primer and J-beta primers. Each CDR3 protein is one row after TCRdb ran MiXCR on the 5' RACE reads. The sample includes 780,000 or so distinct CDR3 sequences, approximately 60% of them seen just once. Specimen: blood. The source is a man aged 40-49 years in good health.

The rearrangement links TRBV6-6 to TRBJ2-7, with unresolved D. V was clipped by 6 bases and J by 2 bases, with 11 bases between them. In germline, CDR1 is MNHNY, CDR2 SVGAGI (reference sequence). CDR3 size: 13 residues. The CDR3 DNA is TGTGCCAGCAGGTGGACGGCGACCTACGAGCAGTACTTC. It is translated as CASRWTATYEQYF.

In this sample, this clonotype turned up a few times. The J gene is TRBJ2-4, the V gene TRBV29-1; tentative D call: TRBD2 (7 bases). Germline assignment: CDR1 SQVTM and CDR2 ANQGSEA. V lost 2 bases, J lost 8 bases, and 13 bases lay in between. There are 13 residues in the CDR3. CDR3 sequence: CSVELGAGDIQYF. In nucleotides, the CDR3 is TGCAGCGTTGAATTGGGGGCGGGGGACATTCAGTACTTC.

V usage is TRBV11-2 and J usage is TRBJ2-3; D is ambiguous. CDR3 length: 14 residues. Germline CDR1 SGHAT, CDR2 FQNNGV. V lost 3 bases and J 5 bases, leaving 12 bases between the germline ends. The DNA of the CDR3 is TGTGCCAGCAGCTTCGACCGAGTTGAAGATACGCAGTATTTT. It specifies CASSFDRVEDTQYF. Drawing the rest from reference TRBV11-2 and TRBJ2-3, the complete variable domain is EAGVAQSPRYKIIEKRQSVAFWCNPISGHATLYWYQQILGQGPKLLIQFQNNGVVDDSQLPKDRFSAERLKGVDSTLKIQPAKLEDSAVYLCASSFDRVEDTQYFGPGTRLTVL.

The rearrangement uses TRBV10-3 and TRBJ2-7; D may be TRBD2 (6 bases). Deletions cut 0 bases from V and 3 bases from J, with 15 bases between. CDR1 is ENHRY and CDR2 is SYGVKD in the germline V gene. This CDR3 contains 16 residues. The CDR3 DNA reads TGTGCCATCAGTGAGTCCGGCGGGGAGCGACTCTACGAGCAGTACTTC. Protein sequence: CAISESGGERLYEQYF.

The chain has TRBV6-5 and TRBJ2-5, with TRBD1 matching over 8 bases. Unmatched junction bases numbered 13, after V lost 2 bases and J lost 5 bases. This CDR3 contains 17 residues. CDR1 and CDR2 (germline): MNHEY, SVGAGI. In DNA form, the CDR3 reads TGTGCCAGCAGTTACCAGAGCGGACAGGGTGTAGTGGAGACCCAGTACTTC. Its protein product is CASSYQSGQGVVETQYF.

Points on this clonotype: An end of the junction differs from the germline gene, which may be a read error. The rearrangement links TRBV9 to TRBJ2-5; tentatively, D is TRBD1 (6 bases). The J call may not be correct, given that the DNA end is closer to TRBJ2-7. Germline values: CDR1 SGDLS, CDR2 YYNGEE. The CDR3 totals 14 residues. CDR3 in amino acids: CAGSVGSGAYEQYF. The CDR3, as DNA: TGTGCCGGCAGCGTAGGATCAGGGGCCTACGAGCAGTACTTC.

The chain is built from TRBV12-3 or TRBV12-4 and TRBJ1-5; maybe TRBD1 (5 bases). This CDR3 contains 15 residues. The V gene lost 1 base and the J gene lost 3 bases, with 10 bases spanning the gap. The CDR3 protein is CASSLGGSVNQPQHF. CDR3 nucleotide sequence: TGTGCCAGCAGTTTAGGGGGGTCAGTCAATCAGCCCCAGCATTTT.

The DNA of the CDR3 is TGTGCCAGCAGGACCACAGGGTCCGGGACCCAGTACTTC. It encodes CASRTTGSGTQYF. The genes are TRBV2 and TRBJ2-7, with D maybe TRBD1 (6 bases). The J call may be wrong; the DNA end is better matched by TRBJ2-5. The germline V gene encodes CDR1 SNHLY and CDR2 FYNNEI. The CDR3 is made up of 13 amino acids.

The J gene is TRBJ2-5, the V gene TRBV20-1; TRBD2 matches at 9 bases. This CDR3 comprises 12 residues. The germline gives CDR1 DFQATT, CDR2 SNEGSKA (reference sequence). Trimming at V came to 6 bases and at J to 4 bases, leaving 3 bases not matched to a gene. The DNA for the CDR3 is TGCAGTGCCAGTAGCGGGAGAGAGACCCAGTACTTC. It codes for CSASSGRETQYF.

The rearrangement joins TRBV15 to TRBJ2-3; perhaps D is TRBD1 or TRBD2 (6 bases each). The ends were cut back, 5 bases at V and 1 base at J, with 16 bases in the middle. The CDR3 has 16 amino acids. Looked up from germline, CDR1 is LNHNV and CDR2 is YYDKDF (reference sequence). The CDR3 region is CATSQEGGYRTDTQYF. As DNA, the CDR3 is TGTGCCACCAGCCAAGAGGGGGGTTACCGCACAGATACGCAGTATTTT. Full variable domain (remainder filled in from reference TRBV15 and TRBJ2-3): DAMVIQNPRYQVTQFGKPVTLSCSQTLNHNVMYWYQQKSSQAPKLLFHYYDKDFNNEADTPDNFQSRRPNTSFCFLDIRSPGLGDTAMYLCATSQEGGYRTDTQYFGPGTRLTVL.

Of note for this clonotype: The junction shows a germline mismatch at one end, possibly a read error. CDR3 coding DNA: TGCGCCAGCAGCTTCAGACAGGACAATGAGCGGTTCTTC. Translated, it gives CASSFRQDNERFF. The chain has TRBV5-1 and TRBJ2-1, with D perhaps matching TRBD1 (6 bases). Germline V gives CDR1 SGHRS, CDR2 YFSETQ. This CDR3 contains 13 residues.

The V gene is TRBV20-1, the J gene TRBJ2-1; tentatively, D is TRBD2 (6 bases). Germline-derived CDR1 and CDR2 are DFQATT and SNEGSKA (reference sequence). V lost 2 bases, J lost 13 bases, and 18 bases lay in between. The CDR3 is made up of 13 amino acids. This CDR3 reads CSARSPGVTSQFF. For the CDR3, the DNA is TGCAGTGCTAGATCCCCGGGGGTGACAAGTCAGTTCTTC.

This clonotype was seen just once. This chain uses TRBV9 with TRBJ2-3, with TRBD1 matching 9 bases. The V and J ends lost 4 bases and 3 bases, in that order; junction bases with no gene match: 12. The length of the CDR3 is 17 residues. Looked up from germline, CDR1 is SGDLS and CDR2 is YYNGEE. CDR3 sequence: CASSTRWGDRETDTQYF. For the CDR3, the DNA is TGTGCCAGCAGCACCCGCTGGGGGGACAGGGAGACAGATACGCAGTATTTT. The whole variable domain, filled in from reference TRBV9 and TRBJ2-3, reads DSGVTQTPKHLITATGQRVTLRCSPRSGDLSVYWYQQSLDQGLQFLIQYYNGEERAKGNILERFSAQQFPDLHSELNLSSLELGDSALYFCASSTRWGDRETDTQYFGPGTRLTVL.

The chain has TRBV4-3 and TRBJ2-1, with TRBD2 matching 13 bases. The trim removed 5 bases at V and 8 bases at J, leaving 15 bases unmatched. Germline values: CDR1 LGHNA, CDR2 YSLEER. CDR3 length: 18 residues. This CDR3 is CASSSPGLAGTQGDEQFF. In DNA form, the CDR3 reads TGCGCCAGCAGCTCGCCGGGACTAGCGGGAACTCAAGGAGATGAGCAGTTCTTC.

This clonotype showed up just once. This CDR3 is CAISEQAGATDTQYF. CDR3 DNA sequence: TGTGCCATCAGTGAGCAAGCGGGAGCCACAGATACGCAGTATTTT. V and J are TRBV10-3 and TRBJ2-3, with 8 bases aligning to TRBD2. The ends lost 2 bases at V and 2 bases at J; junction bases unmatched: 3. Germline CDR1 is ENHRY and CDR2 is SYGVKD. This CDR3 region has 15 residues.

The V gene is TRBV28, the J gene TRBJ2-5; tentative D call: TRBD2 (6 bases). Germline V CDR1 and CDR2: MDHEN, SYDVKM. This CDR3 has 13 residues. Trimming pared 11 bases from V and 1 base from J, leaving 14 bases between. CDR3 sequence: CAGFPGGQETQYF. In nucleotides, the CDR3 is TGTGCCGGCTTTCCCGGGGGCCAAGAGACCCAGTACTTC.

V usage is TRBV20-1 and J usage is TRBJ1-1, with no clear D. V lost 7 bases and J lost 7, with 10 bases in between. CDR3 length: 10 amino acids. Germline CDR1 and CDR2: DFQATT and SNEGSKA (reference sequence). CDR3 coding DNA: TGCAGTGTCCGAGAGGGTGAAGCTTTCTTT. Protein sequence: CSVREGEAFF.

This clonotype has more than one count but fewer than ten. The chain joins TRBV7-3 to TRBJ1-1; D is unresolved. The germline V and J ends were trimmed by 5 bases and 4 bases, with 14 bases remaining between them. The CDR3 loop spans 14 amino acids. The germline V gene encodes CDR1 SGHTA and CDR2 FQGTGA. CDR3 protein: CASSTTRSSTEAFF. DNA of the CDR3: TGTGCCAGCAGCACAACTCGGAGTAGCACTGAAGCTTTCTTT.

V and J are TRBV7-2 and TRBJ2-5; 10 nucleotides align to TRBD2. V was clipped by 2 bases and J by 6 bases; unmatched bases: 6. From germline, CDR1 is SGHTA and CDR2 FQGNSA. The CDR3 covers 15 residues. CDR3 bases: TGTGCCAGCAGCTTAAAGCGGGAGGGCCCAAAGACCCAGTACTTC. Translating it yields CASSLKREGPKTQYF.

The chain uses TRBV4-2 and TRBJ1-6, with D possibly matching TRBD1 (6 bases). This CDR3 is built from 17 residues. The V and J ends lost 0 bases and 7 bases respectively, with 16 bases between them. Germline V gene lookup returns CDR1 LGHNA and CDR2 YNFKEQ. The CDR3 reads CASSQEAGAGGNSPLHF. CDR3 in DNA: TGTGCCAGCAGCCAAGAGGCGGGGGCCGGAGGCAATTCACCCCTCCACTTT.

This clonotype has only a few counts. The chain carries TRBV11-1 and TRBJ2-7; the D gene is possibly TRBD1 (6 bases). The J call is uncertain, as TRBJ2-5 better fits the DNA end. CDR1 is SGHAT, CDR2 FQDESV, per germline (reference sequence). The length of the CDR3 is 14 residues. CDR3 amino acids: CASSLRTVGETQYF. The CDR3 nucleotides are TGTGCCAGCAGCCTCCGGACAGTTGGAGAGACCCAGTACTTC.

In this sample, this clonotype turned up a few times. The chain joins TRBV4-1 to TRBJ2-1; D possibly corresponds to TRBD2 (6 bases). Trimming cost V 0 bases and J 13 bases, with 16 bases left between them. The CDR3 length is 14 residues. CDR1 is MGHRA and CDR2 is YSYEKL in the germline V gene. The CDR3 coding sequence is TGCGCCAGCAGCCAAGAAAGACTAGTCGGCCGCCAGTTCTTC. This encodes CASSQERLVGRQFF.

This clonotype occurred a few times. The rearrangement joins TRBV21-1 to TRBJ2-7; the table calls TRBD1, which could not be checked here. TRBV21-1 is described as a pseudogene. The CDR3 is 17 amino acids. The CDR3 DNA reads TGTGCCAGCAGCAAAGGGTTTCGACAGGGGGACCCCTACGAGCAGTACTTC. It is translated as CASSKGFRQGDPYEQYF.

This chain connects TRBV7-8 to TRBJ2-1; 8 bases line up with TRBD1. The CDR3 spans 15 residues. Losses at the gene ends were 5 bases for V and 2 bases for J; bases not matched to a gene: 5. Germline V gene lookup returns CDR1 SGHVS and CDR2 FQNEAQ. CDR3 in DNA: TGTGCCAGCAGCGCCGCAGGGGGCCCCTACAATGAGCAGTTCTTC. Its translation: CASSAAGGPYNEQFF.

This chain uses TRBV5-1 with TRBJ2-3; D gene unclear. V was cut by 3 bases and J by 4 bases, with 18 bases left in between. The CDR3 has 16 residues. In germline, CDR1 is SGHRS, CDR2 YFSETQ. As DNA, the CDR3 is TGCGCCAGCAGCTGGGCCATGGAAGGGCGAGCAGATACGCAGTATTTT. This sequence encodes CASSWAMEGRADTQYF. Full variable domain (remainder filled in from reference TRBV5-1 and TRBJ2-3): KAGVTQTPRYLIKTRGQQVTLSCSPISGHRSVSWYQQTPGQGLQFLFEYFSETQRNKGNFPGRFSGRQFSNSRSEMNVSTLELGDSALYLCASSWAMEGRADTQYFGPGTRLTVL.

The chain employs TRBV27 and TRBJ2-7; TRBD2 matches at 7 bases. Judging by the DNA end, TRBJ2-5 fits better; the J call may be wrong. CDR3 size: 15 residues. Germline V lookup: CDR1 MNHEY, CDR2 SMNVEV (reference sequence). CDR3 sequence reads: CASSFDSGRQETQYF. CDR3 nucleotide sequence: TGTGCCAGCAGTTTTGATAGCGGGCGGCAAGAGACCCAGTACTTC.